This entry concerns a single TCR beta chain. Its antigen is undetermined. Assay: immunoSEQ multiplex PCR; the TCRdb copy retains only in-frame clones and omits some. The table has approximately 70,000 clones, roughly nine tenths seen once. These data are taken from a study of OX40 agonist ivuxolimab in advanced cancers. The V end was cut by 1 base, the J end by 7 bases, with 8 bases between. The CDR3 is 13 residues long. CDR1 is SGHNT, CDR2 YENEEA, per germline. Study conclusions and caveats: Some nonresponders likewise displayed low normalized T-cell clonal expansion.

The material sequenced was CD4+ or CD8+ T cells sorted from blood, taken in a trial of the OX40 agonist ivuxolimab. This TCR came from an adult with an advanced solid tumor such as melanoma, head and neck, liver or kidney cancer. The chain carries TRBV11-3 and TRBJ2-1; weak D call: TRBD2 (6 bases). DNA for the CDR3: TGTGCCAGCAGCTTAGCCGGGGGTAATGAGCAGTTCTTC. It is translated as CASSLAGGNEQFF.